This T cell receptor beta chain originates from a study of cytomegalovirus exposure and HLA in healthy donors (dated by TCRdb to about 2017). Background for the entire study: An earlier analysis of several hundred of the donors reported over 250 Gb of sequence data and 117 million unique TCR beta sequences obtained from about 179 million T cells. A separate validation cohort of 100 to 150 different subjects was used in addition to the 666-subject first cohort. A later analysis re-examined previously published TCR beta repertoires from about 670 donors and added high-resolution HLA genotyping to investigate patterns of TCR occurrence. Among the roughly 390 genotyped donors, around 81% belonged to the genetic ancestry cluster associated with self-reported Caucasian donors. An early release covering 550 to 650 HLA-typed donors comprised approximately 290 gigabases of sequencing data and around 85 million unique TCR sequences. A later genetic analysis used genome-wide SNP genotypes for about 60% of the roughly 700 donors, treating that subset as a discovery cohort. Donor age, sex, ethnicity and CMV serostatus were compiled alongside the repertoire data. HLA typing included class I and class II loci at four-digit resolution. The T cell repertoires of several hundred subjects were profiled by immunosequencing and related to cytomegalovirus serostatus. The number of typed donors differed by locus: about 620-640 for A, B, C, DRB1 and DQB1; 522 for DQA1; about 600 for DPA1; and around 470 for DPB1. Because of strong linkage in the cohort, roughly five DR-DQ haplotypes were treated as single units for association and clustering. High-throughput TCR immunosequencing, statistical association of individual TCRs with disease status, and machine learning were combined to predict cytomegalovirus infection status. The study aimed to test whether signatures of past pathogen exposure could be identified by cataloging public T cell receptors. Among roughly 400 genotyped donors of the cohort, an average of around 250,000 unique TCR beta nucleotide sequences was sequenced per donor, of which about 19% were non-productive. In an earlier analysis of about 590 of the donors, high-throughput TCR beta sequencing was used to judge whether each TCR beta V gene segment behaved as functional or pseudogenic. All discovery cohort repertoires had been generated using a single sequencing platform. In the later analysis, no new phenotypic data were used to find candidate immune exposures; instead, reliance was placed on TCR beta sequences and their occurrence across donors. Findings and caveats that apply to the study as a whole: A cluster of highly shared sequence variants was judged likely to be a technical artifact of the sequencing pipeline. When HLA alleles, especially DR and DQ, strongly co-occurred, TCR associations were difficult to assign to individual alleles. The authors suggested that the approach could potentially be generalized to other disease states and immunological phenotypes. While some public TCRs were present in many individuals, most TCR sequences turned up only very rarely across donors. The presence/absence analyses assumed that sequencing depth was roughly uniform across donors, and that assumption may not be true. Compared with equally common non-associated chains, HLA-associated TCR beta chains in a later analysis were more clonally expanded and had lower generation probabilities. According to a later analysis, parvovirus B19, influenza, CMV and Epstein-Barr virus appeared linked to several top co-occurrence clusters. An association between a missense DCLRE1C variant and V-gene and J-gene trimming of TCR beta chains was found in a later genetic analysis and replicated in an independent cohort. Correlated functional status among segregating V segments might be attributable to linkage disequilibrium, but an unknown experimental factor could not be ruled out. A further reported finding was that TCR beta sequences accurately predicted the HLA-A and HLA-B alleles for most subjects in the first cohort. For the cohort, immune exposure information was limited to CMV serostatus. A few of the identified cytomegalovirus-associated TCR beta chains were confirmed in vitro to be specific for cytomegalovirus antigens. Only TCR beta chains were sequenced in this cohort, and the absence of alpha or paired-chain data limited detectable features. A total of about 150 TCR beta chains were listed by the study as associated with cytomegalovirus. At a false discovery rate of 0.05, a later analysis linked roughly 17,000 TCR beta sequences to specific HLA alleles. HLA typing was unavailable for some donors at each locus, so association tests used only the typed subset. In an earlier analysis of some 640 of the donors, most TCR beta V segments were observed in productive rearrangements about 87% or about 30% of the time, broadly matching IMGT annotations. Most CMV-associated TCR beta chains appeared to be HLA-restricted in a later analysis, and the HLA associations seemed to be driven largely by CMV exposure. The earlier analysis of nearly 600 of the donors excluded around 17 rarely observed V segments, including chromosome 9 orphons, because counts were too low. According to a later genetic analysis, donors in an Asian-associated ancestry cluster had fewer N-insertions in productive TCRs than the approximately 610-donor mean. The classifier was reported to diagnose cytomegalovirus status with high specificity and sensitivity in both the original cohort and the validation cohort. In a later analysis, TCR association rates were found to vary across HLA loci, with the most associated TCRs seen for DRB1 alleles and the fewest for HLA-C alleles.

In total, about 650 healthy bone marrow donors made up the cohort. All cohort members were sampled while nominally healthy, although unrecorded immune exposures were likely present. The donor tested CMV seronegative and was one of the 352 seronegative cohort members. Each donor provided a peripheral blood sample, and peripheral blood mononuclear cells were used for TCR beta sequencing. Genomic DNA extraction from the blood cell samples was performed with the Qiagen DNeasy Blood Extraction Kit. The library was prepared using the immunoSEQ multiplex PCR assay. A mixture of 60 forward primers for TCR Vbeta segments and 13 reverse primers for TCR Jbeta segments was used in the multiplex PCR. The CDR3 region of rearranged TCR beta genes was amplified from genomic DNA with a multiplex PCR assay. The amplified TCR beta libraries were sequenced on the Illumina HiSeq System as 87-base-pair reads. As for the original processing: Across the 700 or so repertoires, a later analysis counted some 81 million unique TCR beta chains, 9.5 million to 13 million of which were shared by at least two donors. Raw reads were error-corrected and collapsed into unique sequences by a nearest-neighbor algorithm in which closely related sequences were merged to remove PCR and sequencing errors. To assign V, D and J gene segments, CDR3 sequences were aligned to IMGT reference sequences. For a sequence to be retained, a match of at least six nucleotides was required to both a V gene segment and a J gene segment. Rearrangements were classified as productive when the CDR3 lacked stop codons and remained in frame with V and J, and all other rearrangements were classified as non-productive. Following IMGT convention, CDR3 was defined as the stretch from the second conserved V-encoded cysteine up to the conserved J-encoded phenylalanine. Sequences without an unambiguous match to a single V gene segment were excluded from the earlier analysis of almost 600 of the donors. In an earlier analysis of approximately 590 of the donors, V segments were called functional above 56.7% productive rearrangements and were called segregating when the between-donor standard deviation exceeded 5%. A statistical classification framework was developed to diagnose cytomegalovirus status using the catalog of TCR beta chain sequences. V and J gene assignment, in a later analysis, came from comparing TCR nucleotide sequences with IMGT/GENE-DB human TR gene sequences. In a later analysis, CDR3 sequences and most-parsimonious VDJ recombination scenarios were assigned using the TCRdist pipeline. In a later analysis, every TCR beta chain was defined by the combination of its CDR3 amino acid sequence and its V-gene family, and reads without a unique V-gene family were dropped. A later analysis removed several hundred highly shared, low-generation-probability nucleotide sequences to deal with suspected cross-contamination and a sequencing artifact. In a later analysis, a clonal expansion index for each public chain was calculated from normalized within-repertoire ranks of inferred template counts. A later analysis computed generation probabilities with a VDJ recombination model fitted to out-of-frame rearrangements, and checked the results against IGoR. A later analysis scored TCR-TCR, TCR-HLA and TCR-CMV co-occurrence with hypergeometric tests, applying a repertoire-size bias correction to TCR pairs. To estimate false discovery rates, a later analysis permuted the HLA or CMV assignments 20 times. A later analysis grouped co-occurring TCRs with DBSCAN, adding TCRdist sequence similarity when clustering within HLA-allele-positive subsets. Co-occurrence clustering excluded repertoires with fewer than 30,000 or more than 120,000 public chains, plus five with anomalous nucleotide sharing. Not all clones reach the TCRdb copy of this immuneACCESS table, which keeps in-frame sequences only. Checked studies attribute under half of the gap to unresolved V genes and leave the rest unexplained. The V and J calls and clone size are taken from that table; D and trimming were inferred from the DNA. This sample comprises tens of thousands of clones, 65% to 85% of them detected only once. The ten largest clones represent approximately 2.1% of the sample.

On this clone itself: Its antigen target is currently unknown. Within one base of it there is no much larger clone, and no base qualities were kept.

This clonotype was obtained from a young man in good health and CMV-seronegative. Sequencing input: PBMCs.

The bases are TGCAGCGTCTGGGGACAGGGGGCTGTCTACTATGGCTACACCTTC. Its protein is CSVWGQGAVYYGYTF. The chain employs TRBV29-1 and TRBJ1-2; 12 middle bases align to TRBD1. Including the terminal cysteine and phenylalanine, the CDR3 comprises 15 residues. The CDR3 DNA has 45 bases and is translated from base 1. From the germline V gene, CDR1 is SQVTM and CDR2 is ANQGSEA. Trimming removed 6 bases from V and 3 bases from J; the gene matches leave 8 bases unexplained.